This section outlines one T cell receptor beta chain sequence together with its context. This entry comes from a study of blood T cell repertoires in COVID-19. At the level of the study: Sites in the United States, Italy and Spain provided acute and convalescent COVID-19 samples. PBMCs, B-cell-depleted T cells, or T cells provided the cDNA or gDNA that made up the material.

This CDR3 contains 14 residues. Germline V lookup: CDR1 GTSNPN, CDR2 SVGIG (reference sequence). V trimming: 5 bases; J trimming: 8 bases; junction bases outside the gene matches: 7. In the study's own analysis: Amplification from reference gene primers served as the basis for estimated nucleated cell counts. Generated by immunoSEQ multiplex PCR, the TCRdb table keeps only in-frame clones and is missing some. The V and J calls and clone size are taken from that table; D and trimming were inferred from the DNA. This table has around 140,000 clones, 70% to 90% appearing once. The sample consisted of peripheral blood. This chain connects TRBV30 to TRBJ2-1; TRBD2 agrees at 12 bases. The receptor's source is a man between 65 and 79 years old with acute or convalescent COVID-19. The CDR3 spells CAWLAGGLTDEQFF. The CDR3 DNA reads TGTGCCTGGCTAGCGGGAGGGCTGACTGATGAGCAGTTCTTC.